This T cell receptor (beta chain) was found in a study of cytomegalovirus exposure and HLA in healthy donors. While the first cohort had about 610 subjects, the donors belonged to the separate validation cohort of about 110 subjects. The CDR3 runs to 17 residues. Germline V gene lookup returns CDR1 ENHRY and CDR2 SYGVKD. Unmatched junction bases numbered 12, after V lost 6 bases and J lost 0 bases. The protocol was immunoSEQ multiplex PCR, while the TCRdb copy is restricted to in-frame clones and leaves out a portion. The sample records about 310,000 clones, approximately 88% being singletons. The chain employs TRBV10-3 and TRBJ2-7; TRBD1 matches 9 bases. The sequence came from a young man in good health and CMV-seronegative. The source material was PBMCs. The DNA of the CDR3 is TGTGCCATCAGACCGGGACAGGGTTTTGAGGGCTCCTACGAGCAGTACTTC. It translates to CAIRPGQGFEGSYEQYF.